Sequencing of this T cell receptor beta chain was carried out in a study of shared clonotypes between healthy human individuals. Study summary: Plates per donor: three CD4 naive, three CD4 memory, two CD8 naive, one CD8 memory. Findings of the study overall: In contrast to clonotypes shared by all four donors, non-shared clonotypes had lower generation probabilities.

CDR3 length: 18 residues. V was cut by 5 bases and J by 4 bases, with 23 bases left in between. CDR1 is SNHLY, CDR2 FYNNEI, per germline. Profiled with immunoSEQ multiplex PCR; TCRdb holds only in-frame clones, not every one. The data show 2 million to 2.5 million clones, 90% to 96% seen once. Concerning this clone: Its antigen remains unknown.

This TCR was recovered from a man between 18 and 35 years old in good health. Input material: naive CD4+ T cells sorted from blood. Subset indicated: CD45RA+ positively selected. The chain uses TRBV2 and TRBJ1-4, with D uncertain. CDR3: CASSTAPDARADNEKLFF. CDR3 bases: TGTGCCAGCAGTACCGCTCCGGACGCGAGGGCGGATAATGAAAAACTGTTTTTT.